These 13 T cell receptor beta chains share one sample of origin, sequenced in a study of blood T cell repertoires in COVID-19. Only in-frame clones appear in the TCRdb table, and some are missing; sequencing was by immunoSEQ multiplex PCR. The data contain 200,000 or so clones, less than 90% of them singletons. Source material: peripheral blood. These receptors were obtained from a woman aged 80 or over with COVID-19, enrolled during active disease.

The chain links TRBV5-1 to TRBJ2-1, with D maybe TRBD1 (5 bases). This CDR3 comprises 12 residues. Germline V CDR1 and CDR2: SGHRS, YFSETQ. V lost 4 bases, J lost 7 bases, and 9 bases lay in between. CDR3 in DNA: TGCGCCAGCAGCCCCAGGGATAATGAGCAGTTCTTC. Translating it yields CASSPRDNEQFF.

The chain uses TRBV2 and TRBJ2-2, with TRBD1 matching over 7 bases. The CDR3 sequence is 14 residues long. V trimming: 9 bases; J trimming: 0 bases; junction bases outside the gene matches: 4. From germline, CDR1 is SNHLY and CDR2 FYNNEI. In DNA form, the CDR3 reads TGTGCCAGTATGGACAGGTCGAACACCGGGGAGCTGTTTTTT. It encodes CASMDRSNTGELFF.

The chain combines TRBV3-1 (or the pseudogene TRBV3-2) with TRBJ1-1, with a possible D match to TRBD1 (5 bases). V lost 5 bases and J lost 8, with 12 bases in between. The V gene's germline CDR1 is LGHDT and CDR2 YNNKEL (reference sequence). The CDR3 sequence is 12 residues long. Written as DNA, the CDR3 is TGTGCCAGCAGCAGGTGGGGGGTGGAAGCTTTCTTT. It yields the protein CASSRWGVEAFF.

The gene calls are TRBV10-2 and TRBJ1-3, with 7 positions matching TRBD1. CDR1 WSHSY and CDR2 SAAADI come from the germline V gene. V was clipped by 6 bases and J by 1 base; unmatched bases: 9. CDR3 length equals 16 residues. The CDR3 sequence is CASSRQGVRSGNTIYF. Here the CDR3 DNA reads TGCGCCAGCAGCAGACAGGGCGTCCGGTCTGGAAACACCATATATTTT.

The rearrangement uses TRBV19 and TRBJ1-5; maybe TRBD1 (5 bases). This CDR3 region has 16 residues. Trimming took 3 bases from V and 0 from J, leaving 12 bases between them. CDR1 and CDR2 (germline): LNHDA, SQIVND (reference sequence). Here the CDR3 DNA reads TGTGCCAGTAGTATCCGACAGAGTTATAGCAATCAGCCCCAGCATTTT. Translated, it gives CASSIRQSYSNQPQHF.

V is TRBV19 and J is TRBJ1-1; TRBD1 might be the D (5 bases). Germline CDR1 and CDR2: LNHDA and SQIVND (reference sequence). Trimming took off 7 bases at V and 4 bases at J, with 16 bases between the two ends. This CDR3 has 14 amino acids. CDR3 residues: CASIRMTASTEAFF. CDR3 coding DNA: TGTGCCAGTATTCGGATGACAGCGAGCACTGAAGCTTTCTTT.

The rearrangement uses TRBV11-2 and TRBJ2-5; TRBD2 is a possible D gene (6 bases). The germline gives CDR1 SGHAT, CDR2 FQNNGV. The CDR3 consists of 15 residues. V lost 3 bases and J 4 bases, leaving 15 bases between the germline ends. In DNA form, the CDR3 reads TGTGCCAGCAGCTTCCAAGGGAGGTTGGGAGAGACCCAGTACTTC. Protein: CASSFQGRLGETQYF.

This chain joins TRBV6-5 and TRBJ2-7; 12 bases align to TRBD2. The CDR3 length is 16 residues. Germline V gene sequence: CDR1 MNHEY, CDR2 SVGAGI. With 0 bases clipped from V and 2 bases from J, the junction kept 2 bases outside the gene matches. CDR3 DNA: TGTGCCAGCAGTTACTCGAGGACTAGCGGGGCCTACGAGCAGTACTTC. Translated: CASSYSRTSGAYEQYF.

This chain connects TRBV30 to TRBJ1-2, with D maybe TRBD1 (6 bases). The V end was cut by 0 bases, the J end by 4 bases, with 12 bases between. This CDR3 comprises 14 residues. The germline V gene encodes CDR1 GTSNPN and CDR2 SVGIG (reference sequence). CDR3 amino acids: CAWSVQGTGYGYTF. The CDR3 nucleotides are TGTGCCTGGAGTGTACAGGGCACAGGCTATGGCTACACCTTC.

The chain has TRBV19 and TRBJ1-2; 7 nucleotides line up with TRBD1. Germline CDR1 is LNHDA and CDR2 is SQIVND (reference sequence). This CDR3 spans 15 amino acids. J gave up 2 bases and V 2 bases, and 5 bases lay outside the gene matches. In DNA, the CDR3 is TGTGCCAGTAGTATAACCCTGGGACAGAACTATGGCTACACCTTC. Amino acid sequence: CASSITLGQNYGYTF.

Worth noting for this clone: The junction shows a germline mismatch at one end, possibly a read error. The V gene is TRBV11-1, the J gene TRBJ1-2; 7 bases agree with TRBD1. The length of the CDR3 is 11 residues. CDR1 and CDR2 from the germline V gene are SGHAT and FQDESV (reference sequence). The CDR3 bases are TGTGCCAGCAGCCAAGGGACAGTTGCGGCCTTC. Translated: CASSQGTVAAF.

The chain is built from TRBV11-1 and TRBJ2-1, with 10 nucleotides matching TRBD1. Germline V gene lookup returns CDR1 SGHAT and CDR2 FQDESV (reference sequence). This CDR3 is 15 amino acids long. Trimming cost V 5 bases and J 1 base; bases outside gene matches: 2. DNA of the CDR3: TGTGCCAGCAGCAGGGACAGGGGTTCCTACAATGAGCAGTTCTTC. This translates into CASSRDRGSYNEQFF.

This chain links TRBV27 with TRBJ1-5; 7 bases are shared with TRBD1. Germline V CDR1 and CDR2: MNHEY, SMNVEV (reference sequence). V was pared by 7 bases and J by 3 bases, with 12 bases of the junction left unmatched. The CDR3 is made up of 16 amino acids. The CDR3 is CASMDRLSGVNQPQHF. The CDR3 region has the DNA TGTGCCAGCATGGACAGGCTGTCAGGGGTCAATCAGCCCCAGCATTTT.